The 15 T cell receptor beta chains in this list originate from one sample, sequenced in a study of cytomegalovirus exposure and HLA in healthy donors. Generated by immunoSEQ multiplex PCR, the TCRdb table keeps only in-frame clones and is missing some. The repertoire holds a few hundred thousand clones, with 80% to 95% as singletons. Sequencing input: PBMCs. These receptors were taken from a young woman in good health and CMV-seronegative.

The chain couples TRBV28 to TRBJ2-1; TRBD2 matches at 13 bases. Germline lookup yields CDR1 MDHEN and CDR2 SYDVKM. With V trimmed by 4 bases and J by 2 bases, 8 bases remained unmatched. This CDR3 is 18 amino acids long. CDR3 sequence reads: CASSSYRGTSGTYNEQFF. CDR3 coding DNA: TGTGCCAGCAGTTCATATCGAGGGACTAGCGGGACCTACAATGAGCAGTTCTTC.

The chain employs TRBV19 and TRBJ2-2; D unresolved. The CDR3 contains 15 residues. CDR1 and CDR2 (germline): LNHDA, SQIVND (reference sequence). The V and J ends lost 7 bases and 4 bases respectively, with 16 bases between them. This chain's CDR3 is CASKYQSSGTGELFF. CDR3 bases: TGTGCCAGTAAATACCAGAGTTCGGGCACCGGGGAGCTGTTTTTT. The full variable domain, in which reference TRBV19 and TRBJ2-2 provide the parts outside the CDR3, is DGGITQSPKYLFRKEGQNVTLSCEQNLNHDAMYWYRQDPGQGLRLIYYSQIVNDFQKGDIAEGYSVSREKKESFPLTVTSAQKNPTAFYLCASKYQSSGTGELFFGEGSRLTVL.

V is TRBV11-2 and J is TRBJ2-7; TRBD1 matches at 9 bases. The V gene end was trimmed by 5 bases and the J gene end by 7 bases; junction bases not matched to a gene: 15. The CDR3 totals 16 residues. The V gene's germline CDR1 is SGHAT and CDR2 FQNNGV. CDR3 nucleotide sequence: TGTGCCAGCAGCGCCTGGGACAGGGTAGTTTTAGGGGAGCAGTACTTC. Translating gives CASSAWDRVVLGEQYF.

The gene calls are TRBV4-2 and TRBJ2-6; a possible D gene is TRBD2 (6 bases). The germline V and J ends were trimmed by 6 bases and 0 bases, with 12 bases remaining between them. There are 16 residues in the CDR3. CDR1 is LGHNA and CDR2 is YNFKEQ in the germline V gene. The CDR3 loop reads CASRVLAASGANVLTF. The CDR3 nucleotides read TGTGCCAGCAGGGTTTTAGCGGCCTCTGGGGCCAACGTCCTGACTTTC.

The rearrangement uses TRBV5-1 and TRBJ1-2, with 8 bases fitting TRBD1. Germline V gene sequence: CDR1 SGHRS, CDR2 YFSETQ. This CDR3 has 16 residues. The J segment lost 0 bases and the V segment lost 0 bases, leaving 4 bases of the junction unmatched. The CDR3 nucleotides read TGCGCCAGCAGCTTGGGGCAGGGGGCTGCTAACTATGGCTACACCTTC. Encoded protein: CASSLGQGAANYGYTF.

Here the CDR3 reads CATSRGQGDTDTQYF. In DNA, the CDR3 is TGTGCCACCAGCAGGGGACAGGGAGACACAGATACGCAGTATTTT. The chain couples TRBV15 to TRBJ2-3; 9 bases are a match to TRBD1. The CDR3 loop spans 15 amino acids. CDR1 and CDR2 (germline): LNHNV, YYDKDF (reference sequence). V shed 3 bases, J shed 2 bases, and the junction held 3 bases outside the gene matches.

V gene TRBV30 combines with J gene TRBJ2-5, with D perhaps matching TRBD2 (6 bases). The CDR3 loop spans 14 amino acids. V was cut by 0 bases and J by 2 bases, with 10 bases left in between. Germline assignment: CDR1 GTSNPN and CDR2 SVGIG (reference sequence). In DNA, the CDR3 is TGTGCCTGGAGTGTACCGGGGGAGCAAGAGACCCAGTACTTC. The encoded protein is CAWSVPGEQETQYF.

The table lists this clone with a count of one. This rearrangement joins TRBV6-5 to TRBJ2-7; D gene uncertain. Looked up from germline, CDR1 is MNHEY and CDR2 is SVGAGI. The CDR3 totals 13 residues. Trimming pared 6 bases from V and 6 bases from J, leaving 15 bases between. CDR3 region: CASRLSEFVEQYF. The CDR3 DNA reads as TGTGCCAGCAGATTAAGTGAGTTTGTCGAGCAGTACTTC.

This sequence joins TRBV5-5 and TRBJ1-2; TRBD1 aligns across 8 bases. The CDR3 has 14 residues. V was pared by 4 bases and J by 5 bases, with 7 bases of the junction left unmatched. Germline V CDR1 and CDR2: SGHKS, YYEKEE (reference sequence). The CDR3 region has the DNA TGTGCCAGCAGCCGTATTGACAGGGGTTATGGCTACACCTTC. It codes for CASSRIDRGYGYTF.

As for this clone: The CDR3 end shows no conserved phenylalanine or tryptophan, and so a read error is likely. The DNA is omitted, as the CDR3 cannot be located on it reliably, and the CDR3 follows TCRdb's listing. Here the CDR3 reads CASGLRPVHRH. The chain uses TRBV12-5 and TRBJ2-7; the D call TRBD1 from the table was never checked on the DNA. Germline CDR1 and CDR2: LGHNT and FRNRAP. The CDR3 comprises 11 residues, both ends counted.

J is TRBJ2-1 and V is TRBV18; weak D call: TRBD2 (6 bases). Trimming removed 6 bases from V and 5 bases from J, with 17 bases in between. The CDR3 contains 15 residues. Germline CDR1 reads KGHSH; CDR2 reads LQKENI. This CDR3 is CASSRPTSGHNEQFF. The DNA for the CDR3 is TGTGCCAGCTCGCGCCCGACTAGTGGCCACAATGAGCAGTTCTTC. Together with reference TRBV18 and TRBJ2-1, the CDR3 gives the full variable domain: NAGVMQNPRHLVRRRGQEARLRCSPMKGHSHVYWYRQLPEEGLKFMVYLQKENIIDESGMPKERFSAEFPKEGPSILRIQQVVRGDSAAYFCASSRPTSGHNEQFFGPGTRLTVL.

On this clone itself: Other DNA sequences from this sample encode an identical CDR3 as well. The CDR3 here is CASSLGQAANYGYTF. CDR3 DNA sequence: TGCGCCAGCAGCCTCGGACAGGCTGCTAACTATGGCTACACCTTC. The rearrangement joins TRBV5-1 to TRBJ1-2, with 7 bases aligning to TRBD1. V lost 4 bases to trimming and J lost 0 bases; unmatched junction nucleotides: 6. This CDR3 has 15 amino acids. CDR1 is SGHRS, CDR2 YFSETQ, per germline. Full variable domain (missing parts from reference TRBV5-1 and TRBJ1-2): KAGVTQTPRYLIKTRGQQVTLSCSPISGHRSVSWYQQTPGQGLQFLFEYFSETQRNKGNFPGRFSGRQFSNSRSEMNVSTLELGDSALYLCASSLGQAANYGYTFGSGTRLTVV.

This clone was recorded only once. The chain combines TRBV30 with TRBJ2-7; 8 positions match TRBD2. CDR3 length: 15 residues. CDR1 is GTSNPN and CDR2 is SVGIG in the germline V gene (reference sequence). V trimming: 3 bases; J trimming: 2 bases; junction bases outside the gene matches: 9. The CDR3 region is CAWSDPGGGTYEQYF. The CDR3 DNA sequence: TGTGCCTGGAGCGACCCCGGCGGGGGGACCTACGAGCAGTACTTC.

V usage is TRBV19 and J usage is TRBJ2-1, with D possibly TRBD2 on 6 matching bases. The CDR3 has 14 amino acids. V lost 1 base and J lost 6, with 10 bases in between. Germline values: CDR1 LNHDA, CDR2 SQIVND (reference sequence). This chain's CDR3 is CASSIVGSFNEQFF. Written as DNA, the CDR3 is TGTGCCAGTAGTATAGTCGGGAGTTTCAATGAGCAGTTCTTC.

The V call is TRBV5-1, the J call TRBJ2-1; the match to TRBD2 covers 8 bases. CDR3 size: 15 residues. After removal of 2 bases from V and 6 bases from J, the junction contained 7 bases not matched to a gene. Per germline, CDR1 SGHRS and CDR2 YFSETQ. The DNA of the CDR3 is TGCGCCAGCAGCTTAACCGGGACTAGTGGCAATGAGCAGTTCTTC. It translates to CASSLTGTSGNEQFF.